The 17 T cell receptor beta chains below all came from one sample that was sequenced in a study of cytomegalovirus exposure and HLA in healthy donors. PCR involved 60 Vbeta and 13 Jbeta primers. Sequencing used immunoSEQ multiplex PCR; TCRdb keeps in-frame clones, though not all of them. Its clone listing holds around 140,000 clones. The sequenced sample was PBMCs. Receptors originate from a male donor in good health and CMV-seronegative.

The chain joins TRBV9 to TRBJ2-3, with 9 bases aligning to TRBD2. V was pared by 3 bases and J by 2 bases, with 7 bases of the junction left unmatched. Per germline, CDR1 SGDLS and CDR2 YYNGEE. The CDR3 has 16 residues. The CDR3 loop is CASSALGGGDTDTQYF. The CDR3 DNA is TGTGCCAGCAGCGCTCTTGGCGGGGGGGACACAGATACGCAGTATTTT.

V is TRBV28 and J is TRBJ1-4, with D possibly TRBD1 on 6 matching bases. The germline V gene encodes CDR1 MDHEN and CDR2 SYDVKM. Trimming removed 5 bases from V and 8 bases from J, with 18 bases in between. This CDR3 region has 15 residues. The CDR3 DNA reads as TGTGCCAGCAGTACTCGAGGCAGGGGACAAGAAAAACTGTTTTTT. It translates to CASSTRGRGQEKLFF.

This chain uses TRBV19 with TRBJ2-2; unclear D gene. Germline assignment: CDR1 LNHDA and CDR2 SQIVND (reference sequence). V was pared by 10 bases and J by 4 bases, with 19 bases between. There are 15 residues in the CDR3. The CDR3: CAIEETLKATGELFF. The CDR3, as DNA: TGTGCCATCGAGGAAACTCTTAAAGCCACCGGGGAGCTGTTTTTT.

The chain combines TRBV5-4 with TRBJ2-5; D possibly corresponds to TRBD2 (6 bases). Germline V gives CDR1 SGHNT, CDR2 YYREEE (reference sequence). CDR3 length: 15 amino acids. V was clipped by 3 bases and J by 5 bases, with 17 bases between them. CDR3: CASSSTGTGGETQYF. The CDR3 bases are TGTGCCAGCAGCTCAACCGGGACTGGAGGGGAGACCCAGTACTTC. The entire variable domain, with the rest obtained from reference TRBV5-4 and TRBJ2-5, is as follows: ETGVTQSPTHLIKTRGQQVTLRCSSQSGHNTVSWYQQALGQGPQFIFQYYREEENGRGNFPPRFSGLQFPNYSSELNVNALELDDSALYLCASSSTGTGGETQYFGPGTRLLVL.

The chain carries TRBV9 and TRBJ2-7; TRBD2 is a possible D gene (7 bases). The length of the CDR3 is 14 residues. The germline V gene has CDR1 SGDLS and CDR2 YYNGEE. The V and J ends lost 0 bases and 3 bases respectively, with 10 bases between them. The CDR3 DNA sequence: TGTGCCAGCAGCGTAGGCGGGGGCATCTACGAGCAGTACTTC. It encodes CASSVGGGIYEQYF.

The chain combines TRBV25-1 with TRBJ2-1; 14 bases fit TRBD2. The germline V gene has CDR1 MGHDK and CDR2 SYGVNS. The CDR3 sequence is 16 residues long. V lost 5 bases to trimming and J lost 8 bases; unmatched junction nucleotides: 8. The CDR3 protein is CASSLGTSGSRDEQFF. In DNA form, the CDR3 reads TGTGCCAGCAGTCTTGGGACTAGCGGGAGTAGGGATGAGCAGTTCTTC.

The chain uses TRBV7-2 and TRBJ2-1; 8 bases match TRBD2. This CDR3 has 15 residues. CDR1 and CDR2 (germline): SGHTA, FQGNSA. J lost 5 bases, V lost 5 bases, and 8 bases had no gene match. Written as DNA, the CDR3 is TGTGCCAGCAGCGTAAGCGGGAGCGGTAACAATGAGCAGTTCTTC. This codes for CASSVSGSGNNEQFF. Filled out from reference TRBV7-2 and TRBJ2-1, the complete variable domain reads GAGVSQSPSNKVTEKGKDVELRCDPISGHTALYWYRQSLGQGLEFLIYFQGNSAPDKSGLPSDRFSAERTGGSVSTLTIQRTQQEDSAVYLCASSVSGSGNNEQFFGPGTRLTVL.

The V call is TRBV7-6, the J call TRBJ1-2; D remains unclear. Trimming pared 1 base from V and 8 bases from J, leaving 11 bases between. This CDR3 contains 13 residues. Germline V lookup: CDR1 SGHVS, CDR2 FNYEAQ. The CDR3, as DNA: TGTGCCAGCAGCTTAGAACTAGAGGGCGGCTACACCTTC. Amino acid sequence: CASSLELEGGYTF.

The J gene is TRBJ2-1, the V gene TRBV7-9, with a tentative D call TRBD2 (5 bases). The germline V gene has CDR1 SEHNR and CDR2 FQNEAQ (reference sequence). The germline V and J ends were trimmed by 0 bases and 4 bases, with 13 bases remaining between them. This CDR3 comprises 16 residues. CDR3 DNA sequence: TGTGCCAGCAGCTTAGCAGAGGGTAGGAGATACAATGAGCAGTTCTTC. This sequence encodes CASSLAEGRRYNEQFF.

The rearrangement uses TRBV18 and TRBJ2-5; 7 nucleotides match TRBD1. With V trimmed by 3 bases and J by 3 bases, 10 bases remained unmatched. CDR3 size: 16 residues. Looked up from germline, CDR1 is KGHSH and CDR2 is LQKENI. The CDR3 spells CASSPYDRVVEETQYF. CDR3 bases: TGTGCCAGCTCACCTTATGACAGGGTTGTGGAAGAGACCCAGTACTTC. Drawing the rest from reference TRBV18 and TRBJ2-5, the complete variable domain is NAGVMQNPRHLVRRRGQEARLRCSPMKGHSHVYWYRQLPEEGLKFMVYLQKENIIDESGMPKERFSAEFPKEGPSILRIQQVVRGDSAAYFCASSPYDRVVEETQYFGPGTRLLVL.

The rearrangement joins TRBV5-1 to TRBJ2-5; TRBD2 matches 8 bases. The V and J ends lost 2 bases and 1 base, in that order; junction bases with no gene match: 7. Germline lookup yields CDR1 SGHRS and CDR2 YFSETQ. The CDR3 extends over 16 amino acids. In nucleotides, the CDR3 is TGCGCCAGCAGCTTCAATAGCGGGGCCTTCCAAGAGACCCAGTACTTC. Its translation: CASSFNSGAFQETQYF.

The chain joins TRBV5-1 to TRBJ2-5, with 13 nucleotides matching TRBD2. The CDR3 spans 16 residues. The V gene's germline CDR1 is SGHRS and CDR2 YFSETQ. V lost 3 bases and J lost 5; bases outside the gene matches: 7. The CDR3 sequence is CASSWGLAGQGETQYF. CDR3 coding DNA: TGCGCCAGCAGCTGGGGACTAGCGGGACAAGGGGAGACCCAGTACTTC.

The chain recombines TRBV10-3 with TRBJ1-4; the match to TRBD1 covers 7 bases. This CDR3 contains 15 residues. The germline gives CDR1 ENHRY, CDR2 SYGVKD. V lost 4 bases and J lost 1; bases outside the gene matches: 3. In DNA form, the CDR3 reads TGTGCCATCAGTGTGGGGGACAGAACTAATGAAAAACTGTTTTTT. Translation: CAISVGDRTNEKLFF.

The chain employs TRBV19 and TRBJ1-4; no definite D call. Germline CDR1 and CDR2: LNHDA and SQIVND (reference sequence). V lost 5 bases, J lost 5 bases, and 15 bases lay in between. CDR3 length: 15 amino acids. The CDR3 sequence is CASSEAGYKNEKLFF. DNA for the CDR3: TGTGCCAGTAGTGAGGCCGGGTACAAAAATGAAAAACTGTTTTTT.

The rearrangement joins TRBV27 to TRBJ2-5, with 11 bases that match TRBD2. Losses at the gene ends were 7 bases for V and 2 bases for J; bases not matched to a gene: 6. There are 15 residues in the CDR3. Germline CDR1 and CDR2: MNHEY and SMNVEV (reference sequence). The CDR3 is CASTKLAGVQETQYF. The CDR3 region has the DNA TGTGCCAGCACCAAACTAGCGGGGGTTCAAGAGACCCAGTACTTC.

This chain links TRBV10-3 with TRBJ1-1, with D unclear. This CDR3 has 11 residues. CDR1 and CDR2 from the germline V gene are ENHRY and SYGVKD. Trimming removed 2 bases at V and 6 bases at J, with 4 bases between. CDR3 sequence: CAISETAEAFF. The DNA of the CDR3 is TGTGCCATCAGTGAGACGGCTGAAGCTTTCTTT.

The chain uses TRBV18 and TRBJ2-7; D possibly corresponds to TRBD1 (6 bases). The CDR3 length is 15 residues. Germline assignment: CDR1 KGHSH and CDR2 LQKENI. V lost 5 bases to trimming and J lost 5 bases, with 19 bases between them. The DNA of the CDR3 is TGTGCCAGCTCAGGGACAATTTTTGATTTGGACGAGCAGTACTTC. Residues: CASSGTIFDLDEQYF.